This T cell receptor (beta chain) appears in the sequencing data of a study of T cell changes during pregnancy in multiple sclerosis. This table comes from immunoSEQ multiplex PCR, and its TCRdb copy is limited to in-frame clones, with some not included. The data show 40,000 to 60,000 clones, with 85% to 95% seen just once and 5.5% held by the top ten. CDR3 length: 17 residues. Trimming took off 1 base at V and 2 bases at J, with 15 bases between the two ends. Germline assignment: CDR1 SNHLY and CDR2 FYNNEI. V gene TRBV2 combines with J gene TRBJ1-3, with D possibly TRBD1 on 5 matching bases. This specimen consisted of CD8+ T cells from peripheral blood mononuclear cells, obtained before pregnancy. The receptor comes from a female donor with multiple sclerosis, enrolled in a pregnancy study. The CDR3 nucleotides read TGTGCCAGCAGTGAAGGCCATAAGGGGCCCACTGGAAACACCATATATTTT. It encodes CASSEGHKGPTGNTIYF.